This TCR beta chain was sequenced for a study of post-analysis software for immune sequencing data. Unique molecular identifiers had been added to the TCR beta cDNA libraries. TCRdb re-derived calls from the PCR reads in MiXCR, one entry per CDR3 protein. In the table there are around 700,000 distinct CDR3 sequences, about 60% of which are singletons. Notes on this clonotype: The antigen remains undetermined.

The CDR3 is 18 amino acids. Germline V gene lookup returns CDR1 MGHRA and CDR2 YSYEKL. V dropped 0 bases and J dropped 0; count of bases not matched to a gene: 5. Broader study findings: Five or six TRBV segments were significantly more frequent in patients than in controls. TRBV5-6, TRBV5-1 and TRBV20-1 were among these segments. Significantly decreased normalized Chao1 diversity was recorded for multiple sclerosis patients relative to controls.

Sequencing was carried out using blood. The V gene is TRBV4-1, the J gene TRBJ2-1, with 10 bases matching TRBD2. The clonotype comes from a girl aged 2 to 10 with multiple sclerosis. CDR3 region: CASSQDLAGVSSYNEQFF. Written as DNA, the CDR3 is TGCGCCAGCAGCCAAGACCTAGCGGGAGTTAGCTCCTACAATGAGCAGTTCTTC.